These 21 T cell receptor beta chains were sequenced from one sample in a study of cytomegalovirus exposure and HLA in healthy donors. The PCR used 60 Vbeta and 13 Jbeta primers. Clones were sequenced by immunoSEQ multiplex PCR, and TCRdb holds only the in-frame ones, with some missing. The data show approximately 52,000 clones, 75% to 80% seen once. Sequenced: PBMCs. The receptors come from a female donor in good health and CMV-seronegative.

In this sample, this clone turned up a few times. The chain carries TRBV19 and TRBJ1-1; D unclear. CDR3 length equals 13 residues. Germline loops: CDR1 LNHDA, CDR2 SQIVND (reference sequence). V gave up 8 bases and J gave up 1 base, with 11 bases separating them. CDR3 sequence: CASSNRPNTEAFF. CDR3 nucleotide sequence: TGTGCCAGTTCAAACAGACCGAACACTGAAGCTTTCTTT.

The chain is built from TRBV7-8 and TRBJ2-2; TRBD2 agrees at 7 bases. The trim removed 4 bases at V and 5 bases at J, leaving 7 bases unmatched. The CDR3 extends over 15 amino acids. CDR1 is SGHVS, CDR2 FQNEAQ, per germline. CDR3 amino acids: CASSWGWGGTGELFF. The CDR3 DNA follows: TGTGCCAGCAGCTGGGGCTGGGGGGGAACCGGGGAGCTGTTTTTT.

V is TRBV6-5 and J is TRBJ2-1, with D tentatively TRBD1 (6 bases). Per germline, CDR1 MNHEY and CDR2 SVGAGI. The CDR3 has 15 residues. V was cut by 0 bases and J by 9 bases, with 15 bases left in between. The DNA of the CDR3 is TGTGCCAGCAGTTACTCGACAGGAAAGGGTAGTGAGCAGTTCTTC. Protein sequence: CASSYSTGKGSEQFF.

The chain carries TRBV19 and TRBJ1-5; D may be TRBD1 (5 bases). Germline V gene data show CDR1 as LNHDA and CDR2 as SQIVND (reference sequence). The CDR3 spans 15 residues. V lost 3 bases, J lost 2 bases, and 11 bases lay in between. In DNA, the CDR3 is TGTGCCAGTAGTATTGTAGCACAGGGCAATCAGCCCCAGCATTTT. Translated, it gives CASSIVAQGNQPQHF.

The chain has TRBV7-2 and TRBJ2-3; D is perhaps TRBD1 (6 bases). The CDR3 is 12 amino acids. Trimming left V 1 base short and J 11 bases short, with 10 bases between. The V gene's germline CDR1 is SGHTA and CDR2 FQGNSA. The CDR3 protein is CASSLETGGQYF. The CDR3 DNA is TGTGCCAGCAGCTTAGAGACAGGTGGGCAGTATTTT.

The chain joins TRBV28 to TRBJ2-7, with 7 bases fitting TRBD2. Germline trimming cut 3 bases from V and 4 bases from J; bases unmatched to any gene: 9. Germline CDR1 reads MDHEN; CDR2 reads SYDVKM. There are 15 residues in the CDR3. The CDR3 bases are TGTGCCAGCAGTTTCCCCGGGATGGGAGGGTACGAGCAGTACTTC. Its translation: CASSFPGMGGYEQYF.

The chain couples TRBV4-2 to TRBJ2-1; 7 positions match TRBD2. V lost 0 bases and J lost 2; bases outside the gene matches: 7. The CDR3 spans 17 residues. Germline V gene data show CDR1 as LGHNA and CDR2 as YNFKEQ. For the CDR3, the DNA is TGTGCCAGCAGCCAAGAGGGGAGCGGGGAGCCCTACAATGAGCAGTTCTTC. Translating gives CASSQEGSGEPYNEQFF.

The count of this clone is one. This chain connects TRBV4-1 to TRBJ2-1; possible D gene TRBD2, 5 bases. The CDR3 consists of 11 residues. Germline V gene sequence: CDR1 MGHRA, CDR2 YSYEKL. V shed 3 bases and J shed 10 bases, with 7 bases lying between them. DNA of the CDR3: TGCGCCAGCAGCCAGGAGGTAGAGCAGTTCTTC. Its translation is CASSQEVEQFF.

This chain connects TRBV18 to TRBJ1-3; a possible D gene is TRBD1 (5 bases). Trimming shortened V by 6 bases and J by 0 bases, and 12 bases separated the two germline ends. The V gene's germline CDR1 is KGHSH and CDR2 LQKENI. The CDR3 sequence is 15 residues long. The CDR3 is CASSRDRVSGNTIYF. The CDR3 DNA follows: TGTGCCAGCTCTCGAGACAGAGTCTCTGGAAACACCATATATTTT.

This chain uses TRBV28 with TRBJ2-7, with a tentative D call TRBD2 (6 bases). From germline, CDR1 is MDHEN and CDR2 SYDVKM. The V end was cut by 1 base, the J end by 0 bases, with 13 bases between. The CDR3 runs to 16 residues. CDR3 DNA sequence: TGTGCCAGCAGTTTATACGGGGGTCGAAGCTCCTACGAGCAGTACTTC. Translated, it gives CASSLYGGRSSYEQYF.

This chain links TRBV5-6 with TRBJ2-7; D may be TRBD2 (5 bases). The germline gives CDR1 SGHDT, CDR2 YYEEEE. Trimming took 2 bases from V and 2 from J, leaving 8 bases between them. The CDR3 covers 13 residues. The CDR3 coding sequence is TGTGCCAGCAGCTTAAGGGAGACCTACGAGCAGTACTTC. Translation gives CASSLRETYEQYF. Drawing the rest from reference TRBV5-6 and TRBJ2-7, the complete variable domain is DAGVTQSPTHLIKTRGQQVTLRCSPKSGHDTVSWYQQALGQGPQFIFQYYEEEERQRGNFPDRFSGHQFPNYSSELNVNALLLGDSALYLCASSLRETYEQYFGPGTRLTVT.

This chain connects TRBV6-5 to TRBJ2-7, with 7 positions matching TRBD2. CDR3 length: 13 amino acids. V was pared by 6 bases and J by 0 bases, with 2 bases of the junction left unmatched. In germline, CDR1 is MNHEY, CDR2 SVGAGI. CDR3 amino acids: CASSRGDSYEQYF. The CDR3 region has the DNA TGTGCCAGCAGCCGGGGGGACTCCTACGAGCAGTACTTC.

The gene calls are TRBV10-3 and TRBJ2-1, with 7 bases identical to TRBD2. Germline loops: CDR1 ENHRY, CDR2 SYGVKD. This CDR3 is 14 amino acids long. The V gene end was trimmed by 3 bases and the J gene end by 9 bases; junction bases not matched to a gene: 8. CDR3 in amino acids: CAISDNGGRSEQFF. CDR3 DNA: TGTGCCATCAGTGATAACGGGGGGAGGAGTGAGCAGTTCTTC.

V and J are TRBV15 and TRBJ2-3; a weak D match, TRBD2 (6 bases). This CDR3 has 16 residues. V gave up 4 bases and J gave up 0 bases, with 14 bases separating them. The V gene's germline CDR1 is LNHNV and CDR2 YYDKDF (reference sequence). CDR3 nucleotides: TGTGCCACCAGCACCCAGACGGGGGAGAGCACAGATACGCAGTATTTT. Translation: CATSTQTGESTDTQYF.

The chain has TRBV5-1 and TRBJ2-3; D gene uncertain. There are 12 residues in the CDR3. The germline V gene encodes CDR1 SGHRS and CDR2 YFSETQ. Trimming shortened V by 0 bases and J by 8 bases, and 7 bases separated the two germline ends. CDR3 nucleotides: TGCGCCAGCAGCTTGGTGAGAGGTACGCAGTATTTT. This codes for CASSLVRGTQYF.

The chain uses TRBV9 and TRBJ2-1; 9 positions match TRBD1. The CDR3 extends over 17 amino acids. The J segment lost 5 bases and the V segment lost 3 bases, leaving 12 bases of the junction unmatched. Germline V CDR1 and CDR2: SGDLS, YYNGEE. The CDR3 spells CASSAHRTGVRDNEQFF. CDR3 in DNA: TGTGCCAGCAGCGCCCACCGGACAGGGGTTAGGGACAATGAGCAGTTCTTC.

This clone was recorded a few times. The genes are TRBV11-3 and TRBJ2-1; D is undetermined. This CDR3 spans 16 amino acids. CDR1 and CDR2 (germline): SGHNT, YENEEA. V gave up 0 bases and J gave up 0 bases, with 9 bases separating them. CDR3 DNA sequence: TGTGCCAGCAGCTTAGATCAAAGCCGCTCCTACAATGAGCAGTTCTTC. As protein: CASSLDQSRSYNEQFF.

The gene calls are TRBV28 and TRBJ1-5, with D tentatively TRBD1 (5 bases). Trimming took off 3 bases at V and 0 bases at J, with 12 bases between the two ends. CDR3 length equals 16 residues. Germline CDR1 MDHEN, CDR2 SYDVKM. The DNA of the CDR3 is TGTGCCAGCAGTTTTCCAGGAGGGGTTAGCAATCAGCCCCAGCATTTT. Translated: CASSFPGGVSNQPQHF.

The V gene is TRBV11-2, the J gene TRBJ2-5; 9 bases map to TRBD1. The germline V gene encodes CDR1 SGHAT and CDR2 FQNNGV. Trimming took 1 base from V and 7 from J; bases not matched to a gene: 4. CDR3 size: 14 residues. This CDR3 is CASSLGTGEGTQYF. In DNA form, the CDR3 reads TGTGCCAGCAGCTTAGGGACAGGGGAAGGGACCCAGTACTTC.

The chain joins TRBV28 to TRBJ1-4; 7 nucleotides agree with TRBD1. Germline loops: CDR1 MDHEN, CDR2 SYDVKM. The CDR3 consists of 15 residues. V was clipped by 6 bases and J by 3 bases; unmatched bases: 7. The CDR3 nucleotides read TGTGCCAGCAGGATGGGGGACAGAGCTAATGAAAAACTGTTTTTT. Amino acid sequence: CASRMGDRANEKLFF.

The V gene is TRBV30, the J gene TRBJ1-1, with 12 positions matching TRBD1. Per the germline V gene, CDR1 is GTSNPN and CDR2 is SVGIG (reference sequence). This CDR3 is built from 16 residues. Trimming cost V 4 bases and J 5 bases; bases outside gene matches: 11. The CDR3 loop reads CAWTPGQGARETEAFF. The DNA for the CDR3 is TGTGCCTGGACTCCGGGACAGGGGGCGAGGGAAACTGAAGCTTTCTTT. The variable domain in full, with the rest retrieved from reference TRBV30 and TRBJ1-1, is SQTIHQWPATLVQPVGSPLSLECTVEGTSNPNLYWYRQAAGRGLQLLFYSVGIGQISSEVPQNLSASRPQDRQFILSSKKLLLSDSGFYLCAWTPGQGARETEAFFGQGTRLTVV.